These 24 T cell receptor beta chains originate from one sample sequenced in a study of T cells after yellow fever vaccination. A single record per CDR3 protein comes from TCRdb applying MiXCR to the 5' RACE reads. Of 250,000 to 350,000 distinct CDR3 sequences in the sample, around 4.5% are singletons; the top ten hold 19%. This specimen consisted of PBMCs, obtained 15 days after the yellow fever booster vaccination. The receptor source for this set is a man younger than 35 who received the YFV17D yellow fever vaccine.

J is TRBJ1-1 and V is TRBV28; no firm D call. V lost 8 bases to trimming and J lost 4 bases, with 14 bases between them. Germline-derived CDR1 and CDR2 are MDHEN and SYDVKM. There are 13 residues in the CDR3. The CDR3 reads CASFAGWGTEAFF. The CDR3 DNA sequence: TGTGCCAGCTTTGCGGGATGGGGCACTGAAGCTTTCTTT.

CDR3 in DNA: TGTGCCAGCAGAACAACCAGGGTCTTAGACGAGCAGTACGTC. This sequence encodes CASRTTRVLDEQYV. The chain couples TRBV28 to TRBJ2-7, with a weak D call TRBD1 (5 bases). This CDR3 has 14 amino acids. Trimming took 6 bases from V and 5 from J, leaving 17 bases between them. Germline values: CDR1 MDHEN, CDR2 SYDVKM.

Written as DNA, the CDR3 is TGTGCCATCAGTGGTTGGATGAACACTGAAGCTTTCTTT. This translates into CAISGWMNTEAFF. V usage is TRBV10-3 and J usage is TRBJ1-1; D unclear. V lost 4 bases and J 0 bases, leaving 6 bases between the germline ends. CDR3 length equals 13 residues. Germline V gene data show CDR1 as ENHRY and CDR2 as SYGVKD.

This chain joins TRBV7-9 and TRBJ1-4; TRBD1 is a possible D gene (5 bases). This CDR3 contains 13 residues. Germline V CDR1 and CDR2: SEHNR, FQNEAQ (reference sequence). V lost 0 bases and J lost 7, with 6 bases in between. The chain's CDR3 is CASSLAGGEKLFF. In DNA, the CDR3 is TGTGCCAGCAGCTTAGCGGGGGGTGAAAAACTGTTTTTT.

This clonotype was counted many times. V and J are TRBV11-2 and TRBJ2-5; 11 bases are shared with TRBD2. This CDR3 is 18 amino acids long. Per the germline V gene, CDR1 is SGHAT and CDR2 is FQNNGV. V gave up 3 bases and J gave up 0 bases; unmatched junction bases: 9. The CDR3: CASSFLGVLAGDQETQYF. In DNA, the CDR3 is TGTGCCAGCAGCTTTCTAGGGGTACTAGCGGGGGACCAAGAGACCCAGTACTTC.

This clonotype was observed many times. V usage is TRBV2 and J usage is TRBJ2-7; D is undetermined. CDR3 length equals 15 residues. CDR1 and CDR2 from the germline V gene are SNHLY and FYNNEI. The V gene lost 1 base and the J gene lost 5 bases, with 15 bases spanning the gap. The CDR3 spells CASSEERMRFDEQYV. The DNA for the CDR3 is TGTGCCAGCAGTGAAGAAAGAATGCGATTCGACGAGCAGTACGTC.

This clonotype was recorded many times. The chain uses TRBV27 and TRBJ1-1; 11 nucleotides agree with TRBD1. Trimming cost V 2 bases and J 6 bases; bases outside gene matches: 5. The CDR3 runs 15 residues. Per germline, CDR1 MNHEY and CDR2 SMNVEV (reference sequence). CDR3 nucleotide sequence: TGTGCCAGCAGTTTACGGGACAGGGGGATGCCTGAAGCTTTCTTT. Residues: CASSLRDRGMPEAFF.

As DNA, the CDR3 is TGTGCCAGCAGCGTAGGAAGGGTGGACCAGGGTTCACCCCTCCACTTT. The encoded protein is CASSVGRVDQGSPLHF. J is TRBJ1-6 and V is TRBV9; possible D gene TRBD1, 5 bases. This CDR3 is built from 16 residues. Trimming removed 0 bases from V and 9 bases from J, with 16 bases in between. Germline CDR1 and CDR2: SGDLS and YYNGEE.

This clonotype was seen many times. The genes are TRBV7-2 and TRBJ2-5; weak D call: TRBD2 (5 bases). V gave up 1 base and J gave up 5 bases, with 11 bases separating them. Looked up from germline, CDR1 is SGHTA and CDR2 is FQGNSA. The CDR3 loop spans 14 amino acids. CDR3 sequence: CASSLVAPGETQYF. The CDR3 DNA sequence: TGTGCCAGCAGCTTAGTTGCGCCGGGGGAGACCCAGTACTTC.

This clonotype was found a few times. The genes are TRBV5-5 and TRBJ2-1, with D uncertain. Germline loops: CDR1 SGHKS, CDR2 YYEKEE (reference sequence). The V end lost 0 bases, the J end lost 0 bases, and 10 bases lay between the germline ends. CDR3 length: 16 amino acids. CDR3 protein: CASSLAGGHSYNEQFF. In DNA form, the CDR3 reads TGTGCCAGCAGCTTGGCCGGCGGCCACTCCTACAATGAGCAGTTCTTC.

This chain links TRBV27 with TRBJ1-6, with a possible D match to TRBD1 (5 bases). V was clipped by 4 bases and J by 4 bases, with 14 bases between them. This CDR3 contains 16 residues. CDR1 and CDR2 from the germline V gene are MNHEY and SMNVEV (reference sequence). Written as DNA, the CDR3 is TGTGCCAGCAGTTCTTCCTGGGGCGCTTATAATTCACCCCTCCACTTT. This gives the protein CASSSSWGAYNSPLHF.

At least ten counts were recorded for this clonotype. The chain employs TRBV7-2 and TRBJ2-3; 8 bases match TRBD2. Germline-derived CDR1 and CDR2 are SGHTA and FQGNSA. The CDR3 length is 15 residues. J gave up 4 bases and V 5 bases, and 8 bases lay outside the gene matches. The chain's CDR3 is CASSPLPGGADTQYF. CDR3 coding DNA: TGTGCCAGCAGCCCTCTGCCGGGGGGGGCAGATACGCAGTATTTT.

This clonotype has a count of ten or more. This CDR3 is CASSPGTEGEQYV. CDR3 bases: TGCGCCAGCAGCCCCGGGACAGAAGGCGAGCAGTACGTC. V usage is TRBV5-1 and J usage is TRBJ2-7; 7 nucleotides align to TRBD1. V lost 4 bases and J lost 6; bases outside the gene matches: 7. This CDR3 spans 13 amino acids. Germline CDR1 is SGHRS and CDR2 is YFSETQ.

This clonotype was recorded at least ten times. The genes are TRBV10-3 and TRBJ2-4; D tentatively fits TRBD1 or TRBD2 (5 bases each). Trimming shortened V by 6 bases and J by 5 bases, and 11 bases separated the two germline ends. The CDR3 runs to 13 residues. Germline V lookup: CDR1 ENHRY, CDR2 SYGVKD. This chain's CDR3 is CAIRSGDQNIQYF. Here the CDR3 DNA reads TGTGCCATCAGATCCGGGGACCAAAACATTCAGTACTTC.

V and J are TRBV20-1 and TRBJ2-4; D is unclear. Germline V gene sequence: CDR1 DFQATT, CDR2 SNEGSKA (reference sequence). Between the trimmed V and J ends, which lost 3 bases and 7 bases, there was a span of 13 bases. The CDR3 loop spans 13 amino acids. CDR3: CSASSRTHNIQYF. CDR3 sequence (DNA): TGCAGTGCTAGTTCCAGGACCCACAACATTCAGTACTTC.

This clonotype has ten or more counts. The chain is built from TRBV4-1 and TRBJ2-3; 8 bases are shared with TRBD2. Germline lookup yields CDR1 MGHRA and CDR2 YSYEKL. CDR3 length equals 14 residues. J gave up 7 bases and V 3 bases, and 6 bases lay outside the gene matches. The CDR3 DNA is TGCGCCAGCAGCCACGAGCGGGGGACACATACGCAGTATTTT. Protein sequence: CASSHERGTHTQYF.

This clonotype was observed a handful of times. The chain uses TRBV28 and TRBJ2-3; no clear D. The V gene lost 8 bases and the J gene lost 2 bases, with 8 bases spanning the gap. The CDR3 is 12 amino acids. CDR1 and CDR2 (germline): MDHEN, SYDVKM. The CDR3 region has the DNA TGTGCCAGCCGGGTGGACACAGATACGCAGTATTTT. Amino acids: CASRVDTDTQYF.

The chain carries TRBV4-3 and TRBJ2-2; 7 nucleotides align to TRBD2. The CDR3 length is 15 residues. V gave up 1 base and J gave up 5 bases; unmatched junction bases: 4. CDR1 is LGHNA and CDR2 is YSLEER in the germline V gene. Written as DNA, the CDR3 is TGCGCCAGCAGCCAAGTGGGACTATTAACCGGGGAGCTGTTTTTT. Residues: CASSQVGLLTGELFF.

This sequence joins TRBV5-1 and TRBJ2-2; TRBD1 is a possible D gene (6 bases). This CDR3 has 18 amino acids. The V end was cut by 4 bases, the J end by 5 bases, with 24 bases between. In germline, CDR1 is SGHRS, CDR2 YFSETQ. The CDR3 DNA follows: TGCGCCAGCAGCCTGAATCCTGACAGGTCAGGGCGAACCGGGGAGCTGTTTTTT. This gives the protein CASSLNPDRSGRTGELFF.

This clonotype was observed many times. This chain joins TRBV20-1 and TRBJ1-1, with TRBD1 as a possible D gene (6 bases). Trimming cost V 7 bases and J 11 bases, with 20 bases left between them. Per the germline V gene, CDR1 is DFQATT and CDR2 is SNEGSKA (reference sequence). The CDR3 is made up of 12 amino acids. As DNA, the CDR3 is TGCAGTGTAAAAGAACAGGGTTTGTATGCTTTCTTT. Its translation is CSVKEQGLYAFF.

This clonotype was seen repeatedly, ten times or more. The rearrangement uses TRBV5-6 and TRBJ2-5, with TRBD1 as a possible D gene (5 bases). CDR1 and CDR2 (germline): SGHDT, YYEEEE. CDR3 size: 13 residues. V was shortened by 3 bases and J by 5 bases, with 11 bases between the two germline ends. The CDR3 coding sequence is TGTGCCAGCAGCTGGGGCACCACCGAGACCCAGTACTTC. It is translated as CASSWGTTETQYF.

This clonotype has at least ten counts. This rearrangement joins TRBV24-1 to TRBJ2-3, with D unresolved. CDR1 and CDR2 from the germline V gene are KGHDR and SFDVKD. CDR3 length: 14 residues. Trimming left V 0 bases short and J 2 bases short, with 5 bases between. The chain's CDR3 is CATSDLAATDTQYF. The CDR3 nucleotides are TGTGCCACCAGTGATTTGGCGGCCACAGATACGCAGTATTTT.

The chain uses TRBV4-2 and TRBJ1-1; weak D call: TRBD1 (5 bases). Germline V gives CDR1 LGHNA, CDR2 YNFKEQ. Trimming took 0 bases from V and 1 from J, leaving 6 bases between them. This CDR3 region has 14 residues. DNA of the CDR3: TGTGCCAGCAGCCAAGACAGGGAGAACACTGAAGCTTTCTTT. Translated, it gives CASSQDRENTEAFF.

In its sample, this clonotype was seen a few times. The CDR3 DNA reads as TGCGCCAGCACGGGACTAGCGGGGGGGCACCAAGAGACCCAGTACTTC. It is translated as CASTGLAGGHQETQYF. The chain couples TRBV5-1 to TRBJ2-5, with 16 bases lining up with TRBD2. The ends lost 6 bases at V and 0 bases at J; junction bases unmatched: 2. The length of the CDR3 is 16 residues. Germline V gives CDR1 SGHRS, CDR2 YFSETQ.